The 19 T cell receptor beta chains reported below all come from one sample, sequenced in a study of blood T cell repertoires in COVID-19. Sequenced by immunoSEQ multiplex PCR; TCRdb stores in-frame clones only, minus some. The sample contains some 55,000 clones, about nine tenths of which appear only once. The source material was peripheral blood. These receptors came from a woman aged 40-49 years with active COVID-19.

The chain uses TRBV5-1 and TRBJ2-7; 8 nucleotides line up with TRBD1. The germline CDR1 and CDR2 sequences are SGHRS and YFSETQ. J was trimmed by 2 bases and V by 3 bases; bases with no gene match: 7. The CDR3 is 15 residues long. In DNA form, the CDR3 reads TGCGCCAGCAGCTGGGGGACAGGCCCCACCTACGAGCAGTACTTC. Translating gives CASSWGTGPTYEQYF.

This chain links TRBV30 with TRBJ2-2; a weak D match, TRBD1 (6 bases). Germline V gene data show CDR1 as GTSNPN and CDR2 as SVGIG (reference sequence). This CDR3 is built from 12 residues. Trimming took 2 bases from V and 7 from J, leaving 8 bases between them. CDR3 nucleotide sequence: TGTGCCTGGAGTTTAGGGGGCGGGGAGCTGTTTTTT. Amino acids: CAWSLGGGELFF.

The chain is built from TRBV2 and TRBJ2-1; D not resolved. Germline V gene data show CDR1 as SNHLY and CDR2 as FYNNEI. The V and J ends lost 7 bases and 4 bases respectively, with 11 bases between them. The CDR3 loop spans 13 amino acids. The CDR3 is CASNPRGYNEQFF. DNA for the CDR3: TGTGCCAGCAATCCGAGAGGTTACAATGAGCAGTTCTTC.

Concerning this clone itself: Other DNA sequences within the sample encode an identical CDR3. V usage is TRBV20-1 and J usage is TRBJ2-7, with 8 bases that match TRBD1. Germline V CDR1 and CDR2: DFQATT, SNEGSKA (reference sequence). The CDR3 covers 13 residues. The ends lost 3 bases at V and 4 bases at J; junction bases unmatched: 5. The CDR3 protein is CSASGRGRYEQYF. The DNA for the CDR3 is TGCAGTGCTAGTGGCAGGGGGCGGTACGAGCAGTACTTC.

V usage is TRBV6-2 or TRBV6-3 and J usage is TRBJ2-7; 9 bases are shared with TRBD1. This CDR3 has 16 residues. The V segment lost 7 bases and the J segment 4 bases; nucleotides outside the gene matches: 14. From germline, CDR1 is MNHEY and CDR2 SVGEGT. DNA of the CDR3: TGTGCCAGCACCCCAGGACCTGGGGACAGGGCTTACGAGCAGTACTTC. Amino acid sequence: CASTPGPGDRAYEQYF.

V gene TRBV3-1 (or the pseudogene TRBV3-2) combines with J gene TRBJ2-7, with D tentatively TRBD2 (5 bases). The CDR3 contains 13 residues. With 7 bases removed from V and 0 bases from J, the gap between germline ends came to 10 bases. In germline, CDR1 is LGHDT, CDR2 YNNKEL (reference sequence). The CDR3: CASKDWGSYEQYF. The CDR3 region has the DNA TGTGCCAGCAAGGACTGGGGCTCCTACGAGCAGTACTTC.

The table lists this clone with a count of one. This sequence joins TRBV4-3 and TRBJ1-1; D unresolved. The germline gives CDR1 LGHNA, CDR2 YSLEER. The CDR3 runs 15 residues. Trimming pared 0 bases from V and 0 bases from J, leaving 8 bases between. For the CDR3, the DNA is TGCGCCAGCAGCCAAGATTACAATGTGAACACTGAAGCTTTCTTT. This codes for CASSQDYNVNTEAFF.

The rearrangement joins TRBV3-1 (or the pseudogene TRBV3-2) to TRBJ2-5; possible D gene TRBD1, 5 bases. The V gene's germline CDR1 is LGHDT and CDR2 YNNKEL (reference sequence). The CDR3 loop spans 14 amino acids. The ends were cut back, 4 bases at V and 2 bases at J, with 11 bases in the middle. This CDR3 reads CASSPSGFQETQYF. CDR3 in DNA: TGTGCCAGCAGCCCGTCAGGGTTTCAAGAGACCCAGTACTTC.

This CDR3 is CASSLDPETGATDTQYF. The DNA for the CDR3 is TGTGCCAGCAGCTTAGACCCCGAGACAGGGGCCACAGATACGCAGTATTTT. This chain connects TRBV11-3 to TRBJ2-3, with TRBD1 matching over 8 bases. The CDR3 runs 17 residues. With V trimmed by 0 bases and J by 2 bases, 7 bases remained unmatched. Germline V lookup: CDR1 SGHNT, CDR2 YENEEA.

The rearrangement links TRBV27 to TRBJ1-1; unclear D gene. V was clipped by 6 bases and J by 10 bases, with 18 bases between them. This CDR3 comprises 13 residues. Germline V gene lookup returns CDR1 MNHEY and CDR2 SMNVEV (reference sequence). CDR3 nucleotides: TGTGCCAGCAGCCCCCTGATACGATACTCAGCTTTCTTT. Translated, it gives CASSPLIRYSAFF.

The genes are TRBV11-3 and TRBJ2-7; TRBD2 aligns across 11 bases. V was clipped by 1 base and J by 6 bases; unmatched bases: 5. This CDR3 has 15 amino acids. The V gene's germline CDR1 is SGHNT and CDR2 YENEEA. The CDR3 sequence is CASSLVAGGQVEQYF. CDR3 DNA sequence: TGTGCCAGCAGCTTAGTAGCGGGGGGGCAGGTCGAGCAGTACTTC.

V is TRBV19 and J is TRBJ1-1, with 8 bases that match TRBD1. Germline CDR1 is LNHDA and CDR2 is SQIVND (reference sequence). The CDR3 has 12 residues. V trimming: 6 bases; J trimming: 10 bases; junction bases outside the gene matches: 7. CDR3 residues: CASRNPQGGAFF. The CDR3, as DNA: TGTGCCAGTAGGAATCCACAGGGGGGAGCTTTCTTT. Full variable domain (rest looked up from reference TRBV19 and TRBJ1-1): DGGITQSPKYLFRKEGQNVTLSCEQNLNHDAMYWYRQDPGQGLRLIYYSQIVNDFQKGDIAEGYSVSREKKESFPLTVTSAQKNPTAFYLCASRNPQGGAFFGQGTRLTVV.

V and J are TRBV2 and TRBJ2-3, with TRBD1 identical over 9 bases. CDR3 length: 14 amino acids. CDR1 SNHLY and CDR2 FYNNEI come from the germline V gene. V was clipped by 7 bases and J by 4 bases; unmatched bases: 6. DNA of the CDR3: TGTGCCAGCAATGGACAGGGGACTGCAGATACGCAGTATTTT. The encoded protein is CASNGQGTADTQYF. Full variable domain (missing parts from reference TRBV2 and TRBJ2-3): EPEVTQTPSHQVTQMGQEVILRCVPISNHLYFYWYRQILGQKVEFLVSFYNNEISEKSEIFDDQFSVERPDGSNFTLKIRSTKLEDSAMYFCASNGQGTADTQYFGPGTRLTVL.

The chain has TRBV10-1 and TRBJ2-7; TRBD2 is a possible D gene (5 bases). Germline V gives CDR1 WNHNN, CDR2 SYGVQD (reference sequence). The CDR3 runs 15 residues. The V and J ends lost 3 bases and 0 bases respectively, with 12 bases between them. The CDR3 DNA follows: TGCGCCAGCAGTGACGGTCTGGGGAGCTCCTACGAGCAGTACTTC. Translation gives CASSDGLGSSYEQYF.

Concerning this clone itself: In the same sample, other DNA sequences code for this CDR3. The V call is TRBV5-1, the J call TRBJ2-5, with D perhaps TRBD2 (8 bases). This CDR3 region has 17 residues. V was trimmed by 0 bases and J by 1 base, leaving 16 bases between them. CDR1 and CDR2 from the germline V gene are SGHRS and YFSETQ. The CDR3 DNA reads TGCGCCAGCAGCTTGGGGGACGGGAGGGGGCTCCAAGAGACCCAGTACTTC. This sequence encodes CASSLGDGRGLQETQYF.

V and J are TRBV13 and TRBJ2-1; D is possibly TRBD2 (6 bases). Looked up from germline, CDR1 is PRHDT and CDR2 is FYEKMQ (reference sequence). The V end lost 6 bases, the J end lost 9 bases, and 12 bases lay between the germline ends. There are 12 residues in the CDR3. The CDR3 sequence: CASSPRDSEQFF. The CDR3 DNA reads as TGTGCCAGCAGTCCCCGGGACTCTGAGCAGTTCTTC.

The J gene is TRBJ2-7, the V gene TRBV16; the D gene is possibly TRBD1 (6 bases). Germline CDR1 reads KGHSY; CDR2 reads FQNENV. The CDR3 consists of 14 residues. Trimming cost V 2 bases and J 6 bases, with 14 bases left between them. CDR3 in DNA: TGTGCCAGCAGCCAAAACTACAGGGTGGGCGAGCAGTACTTC. Translated, it gives CASSQNYRVGEQYF.

This clone was detected only a few times. J is TRBJ2-7 and V is TRBV7-9, with a tentative D call TRBD1 (5 bases). The germline V gene has CDR1 SEHNR and CDR2 FQNEAQ (reference sequence). This CDR3 has 14 residues. With 4 bases removed from V and 2 bases from J, the gap between germline ends came to 12 bases. CDR3 sequence reads: CASSSTTVAYEQYF. DNA of the CDR3: TGTGCCAGCAGCTCCACGACAGTAGCCTACGAGCAGTACTTC.

The gene calls are TRBV5-5 and TRBJ2-1; 9 positions agree with TRBD2. V lost 4 bases, J lost 12 bases, and 11 bases stayed unmatched. CDR1 SGHKS and CDR2 YYEKEE come from the germline V gene (reference sequence). This CDR3 region has 14 residues. The CDR3 is CASSGLAQGLRQFF. CDR3 coding DNA: TGTGCCAGCAGCGGACTAGCGCAGGGTCTCCGGCAGTTCTTC.